Below, 30 T cell receptor beta chains from the same sample are listed, as sequenced in a study of technical replicates of blood from a handful of donors. Profiled with immunoSEQ multiplex PCR; TCRdb holds only in-frame clones, not every one. The sample includes over 60,000 clones, over 85% seen only once; the top ten take around 4.9%. Source material: PBMCs. These TCRs come from a human donor in good health. Some clones in this sample may be carry-over from other donors' samples.

This chain uses TRBV15 with TRBJ2-7, with TRBD2 as a possible D gene (7 bases). V was trimmed by 4 bases and J by 6 bases, leaving 22 bases between them. Germline CDR1 LNHNV, CDR2 YYDKDF (reference sequence). CDR3 size: 16 residues. CDR3 loop: CATSTFEGRGPPEQYF. CDR3 bases: TGTGCCACCAGCACTTTCGAAGGGCGGGGGCCACCCGAGCAGTACTTC. Supplemented by reference TRBV15 and TRBJ2-7, the full variable domain reads DAMVIQNPRYQVTQFGKPVTLSCSQTLNHNVMYWYQQKSSQAPKLLFHYYDKDFNNEADTPDNFQSRRPNTSFCFLDIRSPGLGDTAMYLCATSTFEGRGPPEQYFGPGTRLTVT.

V gene TRBV5-1 combines with J gene TRBJ2-2, with a possible D match to TRBD1 (6 bases). Germline V gives CDR1 SGHRS, CDR2 YFSETQ. V dropped 4 bases and J dropped 2 bases, with 15 bases sitting between them. The CDR3 spans 16 residues. The CDR3 protein is CASSITGTKNTGELFF. CDR3 DNA sequence: TGCGCCAGCAGCATTACCGGGACAAAAAACACCGGGGAGCTGTTTTTT.

J is TRBJ1-1 and V is TRBV7-8; 7 bases line up with TRBD1. V shed 7 bases and J 11 bases; nucleotides not matched to a gene: 13. Germline CDR1 SGHVS, CDR2 FQNEAQ. CDR3 length: 13 residues. DNA for the CDR3: TGTGCCAGCAAAGACAGGGAACTGACTCGGGCTTTCTTT. Protein: CASKDRELTRAFF. Looking up the rest from reference TRBV7-8 and TRBJ1-1 gives the full variable domain: GAGVSQSPRYKVAKRGQDVALRCDPISGHVSLFWYQQALGQGPEFLTYFQNEAQLDKSGLPSDRFFAERPEGSVSTLKIQRTQQEDSAVYLCASKDRELTRAFFGQGTRLTVV.

J is TRBJ2-7 and V is TRBV6-1; no clear D. From germline, CDR1 is MNHNS and CDR2 SASEGT. CDR3 length equals 12 residues. The V gene lost 4 bases and the J gene lost 4 bases, with 8 bases spanning the gap. DNA for the CDR3: TGTGCCAGCAGTGGCGTCGGTTACGAGCAGTACTTC. This codes for CASSGVGYEQYF.

At least ten counts were recorded for this clone. The chain joins TRBV12-5 to TRBJ2-1; 7 bases agree with TRBD2. V lost 6 bases to trimming and J lost 5 bases; unmatched junction nucleotides: 7. In germline, CDR1 is LGHNT, CDR2 FRNRAP. The CDR3 totals 14 residues. This CDR3 reads CASGLLRGDNEQFF. As DNA, the CDR3 is TGTGCTAGTGGCCTTCTCCGGGGGGACAATGAGCAGTTCTTC.

Points on this clone: Other DNA sequences within the sample encode an identical CDR3. The chain links TRBV12-5 to TRBJ2-5, with 9 bases lining up with TRBD1. V gave up 4 bases and J gave up 4 bases; unmatched junction bases: 1. Germline V gives CDR1 LGHNT, CDR2 FRNRAP. The CDR3 is 13 amino acids. CDR3 loop: CASGSGQGETQYF. The CDR3 region has the DNA TGTGCTAGTGGTTCGGGACAGGGAGAGACCCAGTACTTC.

By its share, this clone is medium-sized (0.01 to 0.1%). This rearrangement joins TRBV5-1 to TRBJ2-1, with 8 bases matching TRBD2. The CDR3 is 14 amino acids. With V trimmed by 4 bases and J by 3 bases, 3 bases remained unmatched. Germline assignment: CDR1 SGHRS and CDR2 YFSETQ. The CDR3 DNA reads as TGCGCCAGCAGCCAGAGCGGGGGCTACAATGAGCAGTTCTTC. Protein product: CASSQSGGYNEQFF.

The chain couples TRBV4-1 to TRBJ2-1; 9 bases match TRBD1. The CDR3 runs to 16 residues. The germline gives CDR1 MGHRA, CDR2 YSYEKL. V shed 5 bases and J 3 bases; nucleotides not matched to a gene: 8. CDR3 sequence (DNA): TGCGCCAGCAGCGAACAGGGGGCTTCCGTCTACAATGAGCAGTTCTTC. Its translation is CASSEQGASVYNEQFF.

The V and J genes are TRBV19 and TRBJ1-1, with D perhaps TRBD1 (6 bases). V shed 3 bases and J shed 0 bases, with 8 bases lying between them. Germline V CDR1 and CDR2: LNHDA, SQIVND (reference sequence). CDR3 length: 14 residues. The CDR3 loop is CASSIGTLNTEAFF. DNA for the CDR3: TGTGCCAGTAGTATCGGGACATTGAACACTGAAGCTTTCTTT.

This chain joins TRBV6-1 and TRBJ1-4, with TRBD1 matching over 10 bases. Trimming took 1 base from V and 8 from J; bases not matched to a gene: 4. The CDR3 covers 15 residues. The germline V gene encodes CDR1 MNHNS and CDR2 SASEGT. This chain's CDR3 is CASSEGDRGREKLFF. In DNA, the CDR3 is TGTGCCAGCAGTGAAGGGGACAGGGGAAGAGAAAAACTGTTTTTT.

The V and J genes are TRBV18 and TRBJ1-3; TRBD1 agrees at 7 bases. Germline CDR1 KGHSH, CDR2 LQKENI. The CDR3 consists of 15 residues. V shed 3 bases and J 3 bases; nucleotides not matched to a gene: 5. The CDR3 protein is CASSPGQPIGNTIYF. CDR3 sequence (DNA): TGTGCCAGCTCACCGGGACAGCCGATTGGAAACACCATATATTTT.

Of note for this clone: Without the conserved terminal phenylalanine or tryptophan, this CDR3 likely stems from a read error. The DNA is omitted, as the CDR3 cannot be located on it reliably, and the CDR3 follows TCRdb's listing. The CDR3 protein is CASSLYGIR. This chain uses TRBV13 with TRBJ1-1. The CDR3 region is 9 residues in length, termini included. Germline values: CDR1 PRHDT, CDR2 FYEKMQ (reference sequence).

The CDR3 DNA is TGTGCCTGGAGTCGAACCGGGACAGGGTCCTACGAGCAGTACTTC. Translation gives CAWSRTGTGSYEQYF. The V and J genes are TRBV30 and TRBJ2-7; 9 bases are a match to TRBD1. Germline V lookup: CDR1 GTSNPN, CDR2 SVGIG (reference sequence). The junction had 6 bases not matched to a gene; V was cut back by 2 bases and J by 1 base. There are 15 residues in the CDR3.

The chain combines TRBV29-1 with TRBJ1-1, with D perhaps TRBD1 (6 bases). The V and J ends lost 7 bases and 1 base respectively, with 13 bases between them. CDR1 and CDR2 from the germline V gene are SQVTM and ANQGSEA. The CDR3 runs to 13 residues. The CDR3 DNA sequence: TGCAGCGCGAAACAACAGGGGAACACTGAAGCTTTCTTT. Protein product: CSAKQQGNTEAFF.

The chain links TRBV18 to TRBJ2-7; D remains unclear. The CDR3 consists of 14 residues. The V end was cut by 5 bases, the J end by 2 bases, with 13 bases between. Looked up from germline, CDR1 is KGHSH and CDR2 is LQKENI. The chain's CDR3 is CASSRAYPTYEQYF. The CDR3 bases are TGTGCCAGCTCAAGAGCCTACCCTACCTACGAGCAGTACTTC.

This sequence joins TRBV9 and TRBJ1-2, with 11 bases identical to TRBD1. V dropped 3 bases and J dropped 8; count of bases not matched to a gene: 18. Germline V lookup: CDR1 SGDLS, CDR2 YYNGEE. The CDR3 totals 18 residues. The CDR3 DNA reads as TGTGCCAGCAGCGCCCGGGCCGGGACAGGGGGTAAATTCCTGGGCTACACCTTC. Residues: CASSARAGTGGKFLGYTF.

This clone was found once. The V and J genes are TRBV7-6 and TRBJ2-5; D perhaps matches TRBD1 (6 bases). The V gene lost 1 base and the J gene lost 5 bases, with 11 bases spanning the gap. This CDR3 is 14 amino acids long. Germline lookup yields CDR1 SGHVS and CDR2 FNYEAQ. The chain's CDR3 is CASSLDSGAETQYF. The CDR3 nucleotides are TGTGCCAGCAGCTTAGATTCAGGGGCGGAGACCCAGTACTTC.

The rearrangement links TRBV4-1 to TRBJ1-4; 11 bases align to TRBD1. The CDR3 is 16 amino acids. The germline V gene encodes CDR1 MGHRA and CDR2 YSYEKL. V lost 1 base to trimming and J lost 8 bases; unmatched junction nucleotides: 6. The CDR3 sequence is CASSQVAGTGGEKLFF. The CDR3 DNA follows: TGCGCCAGCAGCCAAGTCGCCGGGACAGGGGGGGAAAAACTGTTTTTT.

The gene calls are TRBV19 and TRBJ2-7; 11 nucleotides match TRBD2. The J segment lost 2 bases and the V segment lost 6 bases, leaving 9 bases of the junction unmatched. The CDR3 consists of 16 residues. Germline V gene data show CDR1 as LNHDA and CDR2 as SQIVND (reference sequence). The CDR3 sequence is CASSPPSGRNPYEQYF. The CDR3 DNA follows: TGTGCCAGTAGCCCACCTAGCGGGAGGAACCCCTACGAGCAGTACTTC.

This chain links TRBV5-4 with TRBJ2-7, with D perhaps matching TRBD2 (5 bases). Trimming shortened V by 2 bases and J by 5 bases, and 17 bases separated the two germline ends. Looked up from germline, CDR1 is SGHNT and CDR2 is YYREEE (reference sequence). The CDR3 consists of 15 residues. The DNA for the CDR3 is TGTGCCAGCAGCTTAGACTACAGTGTCACCCACGAGCAGTACTTC. It encodes CASSLDYSVTHEQYF. The full variable domain, rest sourced from reference TRBV5-4 and TRBJ2-7, is ETGVTQSPTHLIKTRGQQVTLRCSSQSGHNTVSWYQQALGQGPQFIFQYYREEENGRGNFPPRFSGLQFPNYSSELNVNALELDDSALYLCASSLDYSVTHEQYFGPGTRLTVT.

V is TRBV13 and J is TRBJ1-4, with 7 positions matching TRBD1. J lost 2 bases, V lost 5 bases, and 5 bases had no gene match. The germline gives CDR1 PRHDT, CDR2 FYEKMQ (reference sequence). There are 15 residues in the CDR3. CDR3 protein: CASSPLTGTNEKLFF. CDR3 nucleotide sequence: TGTGCCAGCAGCCCACTGACAGGGACTAATGAAAAACTGTTTTTT.

The chain employs TRBV2 and TRBJ2-2, with TRBD1 identical over 8 bases. V shed 3 bases and J 5 bases; nucleotides not matched to a gene: 5. Germline V lookup: CDR1 SNHLY, CDR2 FYNNEI. This CDR3 contains 15 residues. CDR3: CASSEGRGPTGELFF. CDR3 bases: TGTGCCAGCAGTGAGGGCAGGGGGCCGACCGGGGAGCTGTTTTTT.

The chain uses TRBV2 and TRBJ2-5; D perhaps matches TRBD1 (6 bases). The CDR3 is 12 residues long. The V gene lost 7 bases and the J gene lost 2 bases, with 8 bases spanning the gap. CDR1 and CDR2 from the germline V gene are SNHLY and FYNNEI. This CDR3 is CASNRVQETQYF. CDR3 DNA sequence: TGTGCCAGCAACAGGGTACAAGAGACCCAGTACTTC.

This clone was counted a single time. CDR3 in DNA: TGTGCCAGCAGTTTTACTAGTCGCAATGAGCAGTTCTTC. Protein product: CASSFTSRNEQFF. The V gene is TRBV6-1, the J gene TRBJ2-1; D possibly corresponds to TRBD2 (5 bases). Germline assignment: CDR1 MNHNS and CDR2 SASEGT. Trimming cost V 5 bases and J 6 bases, with 11 bases left between them. The CDR3 has 13 amino acids.

The V and J genes are TRBV9 and TRBJ2-7; 8 bases match TRBD2. V lost 0 bases to trimming and J lost 4 bases; unmatched junction nucleotides: 9. The germline gives CDR1 SGDLS, CDR2 YYNGEE. This CDR3 contains 16 residues. The CDR3 sequence: CASSVGGAGDSYEQYF. The CDR3 DNA sequence: TGTGCCAGCAGCGTAGGGGGAGCGGGGGACTCTTACGAGCAGTACTTC.

This chain links TRBV7-8 with TRBJ2-4; D gene uncertain. Trimming left V 5 bases short and J 10 bases short, with 12 bases between. Germline V gene lookup returns CDR1 SGHVS and CDR2 FQNEAQ. The CDR3 covers 12 residues. The CDR3 region is CASSPRRGIQYF. The CDR3 bases are TGTGCCAGCAGCCCGAGGCGAGGAATTCAGTACTTC. The whole variable domain, filled in from reference TRBV7-8 and TRBJ2-4, reads GAGVSQSPRYKVAKRGQDVALRCDPISGHVSLFWYQQALGQGPEFLTYFQNEAQLDKSGLPSDRFFAERPEGSVSTLKIQRTQQEDSAVYLCASSPRRGIQYFGAGTRLSVL.

The CDR3 DNA reads TGTGCCAGCAGTGAAGCACCCCGAGTTAATTCTGGAAACACCATATATTTT. Encoded protein: CASSEAPRVNSGNTIYF. This chain joins TRBV2 and TRBJ1-3, with no clear D. Trimming cost V 0 bases and J 1 base, with 13 bases left between them. The V gene's germline CDR1 is SNHLY and CDR2 FYNNEI. This CDR3 region has 17 residues.

V usage is TRBV5-8 and J usage is TRBJ2-1, with 8 bases matching TRBD2. V lost 0 bases, J lost 7 bases, and 9 bases stayed unmatched. Germline V lookup: CDR1 SGHTS, CDR2 YDEGEE. The CDR3 sequence is 16 residues long. CDR3: CASSLGRGEALNEQFF. The CDR3 DNA sequence: TGTGCCAGCAGCTTGGGGCGGGGGGAAGCCCTAAATGAGCAGTTCTTC. The whole variable domain, remainder taken from reference TRBV5-8 and TRBJ2-1, is EAGVTQSPTHLIKTRGQQATLRCSPISGHTSVYWYQQALGLGLQFLLWYDEGEERNRGNFPPRFSGRQFPNYSSELNVNALELEDSALYLCASSLGRGEALNEQFFGPGTRLTVL.

This rearrangement joins TRBV5-6 to TRBJ2-2; 11 bases match TRBD2. CDR3 length: 15 residues. The V segment lost 4 bases and the J segment 4 bases; nucleotides outside the gene matches: 3. Germline assignment: CDR1 SGHDT and CDR2 YYEEEE. The CDR3 coding sequence is TGTGCCAGCAGCCGAGGACTAGCGGGCACCGGGGAGCTGTTTTTT. Translation gives CASSRGLAGTGELFF.

The chain uses TRBV29-1 and TRBJ1-2, with 9 bases fitting TRBD1. This CDR3 spans 13 amino acids. Germline CDR1 and CDR2: SQVTM and ANQGSEA. V lost 6 bases and J lost 5; bases outside the gene matches: 7. The CDR3 nucleotides read TGCAGCGTCGATATCGGGACAGGGTATGGCTACACCTTC. Its protein product is CSVDIGTGYGYTF.